This TCR beta chain originates from a study of T cells in Graves' hyperthyroidism and ophthalmopathy. Overall study results and limits: Most thyroid clonotypes that were expanded above 0.001 also turned up in blood.

Orbital computed tomography and thyroid ultrasound, together with serum TRAb and thyroxine and clinical symptoms, were used for diagnoses. PBMCs were collected from an approximately 10 ml volume of fresh peripheral blood. About this clonotype: What it binds is not known.

Researchers took RNA transcripts and amplified the TCR beta CDR3 regions from them. An initial round of RT-PCR targeting the TCR CDR3 relied on the HTBI primer set. TCRdb reanalysed the multiplex PCR reads using MiXCR and keeps one entry per CDR3 protein. The repertoire has around 600,000 distinct CDR3 sequences, approximately 14% of them found once; the top ten carry roughly 7.3%. This clonotype originated in a woman aged 25 to 39 with Graves' hyperthyroidism. The specimen sequenced was blood.

CDR3 in DNA: TGTGCCAGCAGTAGGGTGGAATCCGGGACCCACGTCACCTACGAGCAGTACTTC. Translation: CASSRVESGTHVTYEQYF. J is TRBJ2-7 and V is TRBV27; possibly TRBD1 or TRBD2 for D (5 bases each). Germline CDR1 reads MNHEY; CDR2 reads SMNVEV (reference sequence). CDR3 length equals 18 residues. V was trimmed by 5 bases and J by 2 bases, leaving 25 bases between them.